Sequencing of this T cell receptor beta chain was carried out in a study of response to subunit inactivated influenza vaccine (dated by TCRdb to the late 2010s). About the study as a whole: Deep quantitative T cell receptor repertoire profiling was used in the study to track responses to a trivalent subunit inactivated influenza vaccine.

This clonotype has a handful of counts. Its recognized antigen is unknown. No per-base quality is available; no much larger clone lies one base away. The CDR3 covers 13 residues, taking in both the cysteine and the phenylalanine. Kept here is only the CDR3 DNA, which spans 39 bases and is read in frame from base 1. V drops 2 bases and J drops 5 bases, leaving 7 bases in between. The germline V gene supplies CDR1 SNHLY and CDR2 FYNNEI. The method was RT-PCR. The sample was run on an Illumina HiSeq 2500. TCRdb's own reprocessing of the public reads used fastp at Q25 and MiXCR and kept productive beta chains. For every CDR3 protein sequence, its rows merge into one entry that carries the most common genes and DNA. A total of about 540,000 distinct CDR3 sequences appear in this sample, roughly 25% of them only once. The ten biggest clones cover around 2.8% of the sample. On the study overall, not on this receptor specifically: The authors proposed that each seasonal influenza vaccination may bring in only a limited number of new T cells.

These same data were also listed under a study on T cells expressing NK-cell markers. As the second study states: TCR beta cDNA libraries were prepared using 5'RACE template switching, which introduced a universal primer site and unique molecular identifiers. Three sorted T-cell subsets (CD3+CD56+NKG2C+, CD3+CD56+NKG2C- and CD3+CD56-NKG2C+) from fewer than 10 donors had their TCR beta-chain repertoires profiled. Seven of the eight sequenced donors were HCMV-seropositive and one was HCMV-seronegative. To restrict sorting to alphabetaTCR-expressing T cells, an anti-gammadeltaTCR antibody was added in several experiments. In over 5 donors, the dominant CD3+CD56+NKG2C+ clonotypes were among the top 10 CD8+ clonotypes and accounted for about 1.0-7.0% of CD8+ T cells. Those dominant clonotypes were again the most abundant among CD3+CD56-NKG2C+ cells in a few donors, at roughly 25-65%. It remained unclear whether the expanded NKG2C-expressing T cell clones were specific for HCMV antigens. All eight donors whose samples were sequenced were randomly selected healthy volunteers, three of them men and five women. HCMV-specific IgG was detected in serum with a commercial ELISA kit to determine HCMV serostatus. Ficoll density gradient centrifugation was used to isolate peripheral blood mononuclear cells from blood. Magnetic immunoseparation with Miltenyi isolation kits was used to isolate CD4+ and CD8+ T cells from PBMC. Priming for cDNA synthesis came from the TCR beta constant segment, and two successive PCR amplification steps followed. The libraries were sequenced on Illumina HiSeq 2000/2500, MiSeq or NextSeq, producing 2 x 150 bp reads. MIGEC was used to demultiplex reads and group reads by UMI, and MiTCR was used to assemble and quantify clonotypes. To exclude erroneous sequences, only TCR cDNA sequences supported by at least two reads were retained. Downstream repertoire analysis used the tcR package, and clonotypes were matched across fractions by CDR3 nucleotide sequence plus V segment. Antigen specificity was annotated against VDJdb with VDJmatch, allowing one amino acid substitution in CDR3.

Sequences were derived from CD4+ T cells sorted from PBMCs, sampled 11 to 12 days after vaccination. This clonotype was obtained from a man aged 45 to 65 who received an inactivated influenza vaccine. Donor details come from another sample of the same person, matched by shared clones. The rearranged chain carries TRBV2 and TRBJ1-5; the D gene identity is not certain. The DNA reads TGTGCCAGCAGTGAAAACCAGTATCAGCCCCAGCATTTT. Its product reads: CASSENQYQPQHF. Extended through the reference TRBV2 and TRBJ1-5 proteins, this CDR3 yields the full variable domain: EPEVTQTPSHQVTQMGQEVILRCVPISNHLYFYWYRQILGQKVEFLVSFYNNEISEKSEIFDDQFSVERPDGSNFTLKIRSTKLEDSAMYFCASSENQYQPQHFGDGTRLSIL.